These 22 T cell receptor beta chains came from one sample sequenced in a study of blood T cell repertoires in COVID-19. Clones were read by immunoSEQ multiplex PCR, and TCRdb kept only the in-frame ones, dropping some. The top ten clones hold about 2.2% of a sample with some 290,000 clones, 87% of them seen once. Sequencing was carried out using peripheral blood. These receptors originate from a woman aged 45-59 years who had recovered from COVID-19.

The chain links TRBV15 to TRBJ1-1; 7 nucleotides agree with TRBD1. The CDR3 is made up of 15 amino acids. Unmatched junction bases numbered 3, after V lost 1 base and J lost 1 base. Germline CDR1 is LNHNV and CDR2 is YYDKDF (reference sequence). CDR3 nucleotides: TGTGCCACCAGCAGAGTCGGGACAGCGAACACTGAAGCTTTCTTT. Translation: CATSRVGTANTEAFF.

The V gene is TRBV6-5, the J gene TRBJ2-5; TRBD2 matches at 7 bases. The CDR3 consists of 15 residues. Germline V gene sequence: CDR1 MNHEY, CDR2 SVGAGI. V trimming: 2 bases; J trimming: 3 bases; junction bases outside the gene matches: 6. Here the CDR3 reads CASSYPSSGKETQYF. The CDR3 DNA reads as TGTGCCAGCAGTTACCCGTCTAGCGGAAAAGAGACCCAGTACTTC.

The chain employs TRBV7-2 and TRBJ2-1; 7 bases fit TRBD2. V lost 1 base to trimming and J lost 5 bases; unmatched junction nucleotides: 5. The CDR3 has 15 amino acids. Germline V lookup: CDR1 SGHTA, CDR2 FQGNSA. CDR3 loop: CASSLGRGTNNEQFF. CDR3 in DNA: TGTGCCAGCAGCTTAGGGCGGGGGACTAACAATGAGCAGTTCTTC.

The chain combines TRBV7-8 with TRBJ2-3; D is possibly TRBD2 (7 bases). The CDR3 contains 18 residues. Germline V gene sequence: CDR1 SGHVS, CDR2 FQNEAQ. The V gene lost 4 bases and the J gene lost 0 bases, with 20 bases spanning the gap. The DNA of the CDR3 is TGTGCCAGCAGCTCCCCCTTGGGGGGGGGCTCTAGCACAGATACGCAGTATTTT. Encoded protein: CASSSPLGGGSSTDTQYF.

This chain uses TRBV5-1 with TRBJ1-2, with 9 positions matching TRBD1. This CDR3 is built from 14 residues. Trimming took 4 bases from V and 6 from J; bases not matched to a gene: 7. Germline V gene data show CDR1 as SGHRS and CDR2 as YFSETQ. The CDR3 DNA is TGCGCCAGCAGCGACACTGACAGGGGGAATGGCTACACCTTC. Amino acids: CASSDTDRGNGYTF.

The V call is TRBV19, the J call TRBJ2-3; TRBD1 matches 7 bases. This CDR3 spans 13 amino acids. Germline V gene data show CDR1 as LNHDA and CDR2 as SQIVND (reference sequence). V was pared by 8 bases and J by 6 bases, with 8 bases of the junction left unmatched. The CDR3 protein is CASCKGAGDTQYF. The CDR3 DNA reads TGTGCCAGTTGCAAGGGGGCCGGGGATACGCAGTATTTT. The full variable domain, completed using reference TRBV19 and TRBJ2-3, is DGGITQSPKYLFRKEGQNVTLSCEQNLNHDAMYWYRQDPGQGLRLIYYSQIVNDFQKGDIAEGYSVSREKKESFPLTVTSAQKNPTAFYLCASCKGAGDTQYFGPGTRLTVL.

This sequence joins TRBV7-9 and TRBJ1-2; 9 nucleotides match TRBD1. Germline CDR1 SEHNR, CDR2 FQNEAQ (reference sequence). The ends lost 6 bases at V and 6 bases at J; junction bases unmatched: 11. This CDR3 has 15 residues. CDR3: CASSTPATGGNGYTF. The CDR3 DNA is TGTGCCAGCAGTACCCCCGCAACAGGGGGCAATGGCTACACCTTC.

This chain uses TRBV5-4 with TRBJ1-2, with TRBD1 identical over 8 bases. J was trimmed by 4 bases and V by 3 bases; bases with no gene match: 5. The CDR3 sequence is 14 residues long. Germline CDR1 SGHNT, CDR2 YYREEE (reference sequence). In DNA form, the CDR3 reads TGTGCCAGCAGCTCCAGGACAGGGTCCTATGGCTACACCTTC. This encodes CASSSRTGSYGYTF.

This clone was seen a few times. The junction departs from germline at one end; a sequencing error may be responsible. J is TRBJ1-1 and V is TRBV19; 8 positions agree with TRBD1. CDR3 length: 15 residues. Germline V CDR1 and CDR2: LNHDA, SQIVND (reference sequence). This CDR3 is CASKGRGRLNTEAFF. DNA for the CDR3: TGTGCCAGTAAGGGCAGGGGGCGTCTGAATACTGAAGCTTTCTTT.

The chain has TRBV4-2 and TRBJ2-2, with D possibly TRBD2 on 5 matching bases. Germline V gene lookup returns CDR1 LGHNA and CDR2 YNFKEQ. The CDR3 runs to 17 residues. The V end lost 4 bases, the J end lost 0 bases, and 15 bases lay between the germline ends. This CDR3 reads CASSPSAGNANTGELFF. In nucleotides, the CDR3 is TGTGCCAGCAGCCCAAGTGCCGGGAACGCGAACACCGGGGAGCTGTTTTTT.

CDR3 sequence: CASRHTSGQGAPWDEKLFF. The CDR3 DNA reads TGTGCCAGCAGACACACCTCGGGACAGGGGGCCCCATGGGATGAAAAACTGTTTTTT. The chain has TRBV28 and TRBJ1-4, with TRBD1 matching over 12 bases. The CDR3 contains 19 residues. From germline, CDR1 is MDHEN and CDR2 SYDVKM. J gave up 6 bases and V 6 bases, and 17 bases lay outside the gene matches.

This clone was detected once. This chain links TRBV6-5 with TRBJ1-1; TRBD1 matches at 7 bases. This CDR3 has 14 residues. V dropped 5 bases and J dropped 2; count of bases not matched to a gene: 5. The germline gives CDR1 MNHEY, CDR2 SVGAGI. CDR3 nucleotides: TGTGCCAGCAGTCCCGGACAGGTTAACACTGAAGCTTTCTTT. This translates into CASSPGQVNTEAFF.

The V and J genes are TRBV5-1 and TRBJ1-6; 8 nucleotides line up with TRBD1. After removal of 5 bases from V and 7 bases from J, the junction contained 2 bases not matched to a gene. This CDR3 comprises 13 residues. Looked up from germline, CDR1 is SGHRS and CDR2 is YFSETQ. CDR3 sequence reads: CASRAGGNSPLHF. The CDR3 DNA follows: TGCGCCAGCAGGGCAGGGGGCAATTCACCCCTCCACTTT.

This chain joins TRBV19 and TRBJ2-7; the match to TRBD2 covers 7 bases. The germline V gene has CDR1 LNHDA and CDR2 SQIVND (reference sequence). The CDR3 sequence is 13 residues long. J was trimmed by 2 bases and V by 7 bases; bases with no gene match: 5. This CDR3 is CASMGGKPYEQYF. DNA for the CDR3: TGTGCCAGTATGGGGGGGAAGCCCTACGAGCAGTACTTC.

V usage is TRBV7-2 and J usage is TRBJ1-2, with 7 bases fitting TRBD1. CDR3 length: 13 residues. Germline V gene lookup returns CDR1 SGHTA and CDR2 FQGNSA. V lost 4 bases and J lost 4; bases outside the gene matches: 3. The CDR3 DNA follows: TGTGCCAGCAGCTGGGACAGACTCTATGGCTACACCTTC. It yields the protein CASSWDRLYGYTF.

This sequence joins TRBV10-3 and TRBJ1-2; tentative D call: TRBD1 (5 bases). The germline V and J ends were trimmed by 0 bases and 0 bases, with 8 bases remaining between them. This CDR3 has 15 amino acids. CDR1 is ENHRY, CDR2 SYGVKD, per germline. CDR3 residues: CAISESRQTNYGYTF. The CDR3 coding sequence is TGTGCCATCAGTGAGTCGAGACAGACTAACTATGGCTACACCTTC.

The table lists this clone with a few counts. In DNA form, the CDR3 reads TGTGCCAGCAGCCTATACCAGGGGATGGATGAAAAACTGTTTTTT. Translating gives CASSLYQGMDEKLFF. This chain uses TRBV4-2 with TRBJ1-4; D might be TRBD1 (6 bases). Germline values: CDR1 LGHNA, CDR2 YNFKEQ. V lost 4 bases to trimming and J lost 6 bases, with 15 bases between them. The CDR3 runs 15 residues.

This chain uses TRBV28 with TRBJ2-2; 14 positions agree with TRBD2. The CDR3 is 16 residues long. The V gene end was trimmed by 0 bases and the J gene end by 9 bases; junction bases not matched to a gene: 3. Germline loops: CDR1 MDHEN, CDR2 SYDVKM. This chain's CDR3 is CASSLWGTSGSRELFF. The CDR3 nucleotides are TGTGCCAGCAGTTTATGGGGGACTAGCGGGAGTAGGGAGCTGTTTTTT.

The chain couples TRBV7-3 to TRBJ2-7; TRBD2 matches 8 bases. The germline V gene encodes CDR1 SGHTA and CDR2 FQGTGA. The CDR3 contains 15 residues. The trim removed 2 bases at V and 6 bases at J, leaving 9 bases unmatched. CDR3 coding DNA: TGTGCCAGCAGCTTAGCTAGCGCGGGAGGCGGCGAGCAGTACTTC. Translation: CASSLASAGGGEQYF.

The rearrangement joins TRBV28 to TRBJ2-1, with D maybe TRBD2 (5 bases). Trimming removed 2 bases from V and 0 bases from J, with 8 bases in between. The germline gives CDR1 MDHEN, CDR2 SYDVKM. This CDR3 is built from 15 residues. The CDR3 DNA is TGTGCCAGCAGTTTACGGGGTACCTCCTACAATGAGCAGTTCTTC. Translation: CASSLRGTSYNEQFF.

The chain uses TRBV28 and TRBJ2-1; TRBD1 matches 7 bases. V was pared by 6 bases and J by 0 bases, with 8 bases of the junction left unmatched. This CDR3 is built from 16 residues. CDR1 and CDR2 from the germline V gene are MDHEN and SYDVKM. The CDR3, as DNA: TGTGCCAGCAGCCCGCCGACAGGGAGCTCCTACAATGAGCAGTTCTTC. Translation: CASSPPTGSSYNEQFF. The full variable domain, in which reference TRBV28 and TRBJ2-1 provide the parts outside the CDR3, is DVKVTQSSRYLVKRTGEKVFLECVQDMDHENMFWYRQDPGLGLRLIYFSYDVKMKEKGDIPEGYSVSREKKERFSLILESASTNQTSMYLCASSPPTGSSYNEQFFGPGTRLTVL.

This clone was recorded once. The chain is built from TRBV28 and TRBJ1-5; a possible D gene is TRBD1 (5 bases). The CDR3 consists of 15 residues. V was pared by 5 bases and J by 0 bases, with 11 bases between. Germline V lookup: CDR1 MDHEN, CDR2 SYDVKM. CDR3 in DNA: TGTGCCAGCAGTCCGACAGACCTTAGCAATCAGCCCCAGCATTTT. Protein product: CASSPTDLSNQPQHF.